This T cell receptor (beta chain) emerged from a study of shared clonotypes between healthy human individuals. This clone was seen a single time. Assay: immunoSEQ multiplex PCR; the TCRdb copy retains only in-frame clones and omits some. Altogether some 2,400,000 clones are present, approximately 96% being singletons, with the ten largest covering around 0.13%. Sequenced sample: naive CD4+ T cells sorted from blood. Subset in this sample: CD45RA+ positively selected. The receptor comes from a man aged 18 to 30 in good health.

CDR3 in amino acids: CASSLALGPNQPQHF. The CDR3 DNA is TGTGCCAGCAGCTTAGCACTAGGGCCCAATCAGCCCCAGCATTTT. The chain joins TRBV7-9 to TRBJ1-5; D uncertain. CDR1 and CDR2 (germline): SEHNR, FQNEAQ (reference sequence). The CDR3 runs 15 residues. V shed 0 bases and J shed 3 bases, with 9 bases lying between them. Together with reference TRBV7-9 and TRBJ1-5, the CDR3 gives the full variable domain: DTGVSQNPRHKITKRGQNVTFRCDPISEHNRLYWYRQTLGQGPEFLTYFQNEAQLEKSRLLSDRFSAERPKGSFSTLEIQRTEQGDSAMYLCASSLALGPNQPQHFGDGTRLSIL.